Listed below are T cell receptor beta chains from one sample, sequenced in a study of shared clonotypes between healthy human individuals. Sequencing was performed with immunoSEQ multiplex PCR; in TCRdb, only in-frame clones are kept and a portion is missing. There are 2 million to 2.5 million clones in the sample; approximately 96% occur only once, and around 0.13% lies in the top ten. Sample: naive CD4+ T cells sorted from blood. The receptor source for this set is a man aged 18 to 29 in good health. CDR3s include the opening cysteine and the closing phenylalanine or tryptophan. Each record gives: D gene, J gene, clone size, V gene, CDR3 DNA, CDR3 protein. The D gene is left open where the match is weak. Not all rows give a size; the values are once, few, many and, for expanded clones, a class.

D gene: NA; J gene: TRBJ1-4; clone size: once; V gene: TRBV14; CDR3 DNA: TGTGCCAGCAGCCAAAGGGACTGGAGCCTTAATGAAAAACTGTTTTTT; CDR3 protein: CASSQRDWSLNEKLFF
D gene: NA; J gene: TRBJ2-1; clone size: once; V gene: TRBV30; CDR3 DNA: TGTGCCTGGAGTGTTAGAGGGCCCAACAATGAGCAGTTCTTC; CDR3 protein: CAWSVRGPNNEQFF
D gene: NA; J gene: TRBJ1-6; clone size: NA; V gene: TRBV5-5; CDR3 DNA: TGTGCCAGCAGCCCGCCTGACGGGTGGGCTTCACCCCTCCACTTT; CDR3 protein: CASSPPDGWASPLHF
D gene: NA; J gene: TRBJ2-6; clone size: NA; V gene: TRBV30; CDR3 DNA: TGTGCCTGGAGTAAAGGGGGTGGGGCCAACGTCCTGACTTTC; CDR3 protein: CAWSKGGGANVLTF
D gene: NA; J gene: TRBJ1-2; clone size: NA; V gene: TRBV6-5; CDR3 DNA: TGTGCCAGCAGAGGGGGAAGGGCTGGCTACACCTTC; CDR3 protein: CASRGGRAGYTF
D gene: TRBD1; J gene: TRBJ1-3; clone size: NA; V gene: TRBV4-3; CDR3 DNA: TGCGCCAGCAGCCATGGGGAGGGGGCTTCTGGAAACACCATATATTTT; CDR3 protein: CASSHGEGASGNTIYF
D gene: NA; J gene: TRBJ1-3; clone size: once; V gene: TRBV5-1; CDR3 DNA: TGCGCCAGCAGCTTGGGGAGCTCCGGAAACACCATATATTTT; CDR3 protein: CASSLGSSGNTIYF
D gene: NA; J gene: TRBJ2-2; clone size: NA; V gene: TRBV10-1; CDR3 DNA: TGCGCCAGCAGTGTTCCGGGTTATTTTAACACCGGGGAGCTGTTTTTT; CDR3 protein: CASSVPGYFNTGELFF
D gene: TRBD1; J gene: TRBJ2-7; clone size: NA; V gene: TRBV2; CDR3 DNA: TGTGCCAGCAGTGACGACAGGGGAGCCTACGAGCAGTACTTC; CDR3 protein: CASSDDRGAYEQYF
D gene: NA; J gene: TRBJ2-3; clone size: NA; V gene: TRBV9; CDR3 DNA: TGTGCCAGCAGCGTCGGAGGCGGGAACACAGATACGCAGTATTTT; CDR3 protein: CASSVGGGNTDTQYF
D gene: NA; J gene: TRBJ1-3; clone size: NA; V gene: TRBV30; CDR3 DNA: TGTGCCTGGGGGACCACCACTGGAAACACCATATATTTT; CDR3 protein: CAWGTTTGNTIYF
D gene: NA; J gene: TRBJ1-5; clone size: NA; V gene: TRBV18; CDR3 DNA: TGTGCCAGCTCACCATACGAAAGGCAGGGTGGTCAGCCCCAGCATTTT; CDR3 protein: CASSPYERQGGQPQHF
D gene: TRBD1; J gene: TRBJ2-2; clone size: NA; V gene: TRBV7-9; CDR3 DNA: TGTGCCAGCAGCCTCCTGATGGACAGGGGTTCGGCCGGGGAGCTGTTTTTT; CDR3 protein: CASSLLMDRGSAGELFF
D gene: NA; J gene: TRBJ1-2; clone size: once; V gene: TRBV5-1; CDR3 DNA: TGCGCCAGCAGGGATGACGGACAGTTCTATGGCTACACCTTC; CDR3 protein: CASRDDGQFYGYTF
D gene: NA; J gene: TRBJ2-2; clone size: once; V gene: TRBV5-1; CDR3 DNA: TGCGCCAGCAGCTTGGCCCAGGGCACCGGGGAGCTGTTTTTT; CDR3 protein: CASSLAQGTGELFF
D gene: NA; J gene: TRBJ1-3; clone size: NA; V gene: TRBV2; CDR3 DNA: TGTGCCAGCAGTAAACAGGGCGTGAGGGGAAACACCATATATTTT; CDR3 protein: CASSKQGVRGNTIYF
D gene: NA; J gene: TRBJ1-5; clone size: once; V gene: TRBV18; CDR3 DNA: TGTGCCAGCTCGACAGGTAGCAATCAGCCCCAGCATTTT; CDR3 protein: CASSTGSNQPQHF
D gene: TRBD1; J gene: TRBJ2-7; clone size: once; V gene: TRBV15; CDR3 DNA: TGTGCCACCAGCAGAGGCGGGACAGGGTTCGAGCAGTACTTC; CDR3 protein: CATSRGGTGFEQYF
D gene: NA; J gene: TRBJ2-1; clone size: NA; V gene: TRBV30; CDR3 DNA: TGTGCCTGGAGCTGGGTTCCGAACAATGAGCAGTTCTTC; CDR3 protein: CAWSWVPNNEQFF
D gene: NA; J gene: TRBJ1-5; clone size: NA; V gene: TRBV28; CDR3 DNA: TGTGCCAGCAGTTCCCCTTCGGCAGGGACGGGTGAGCCCCAGCATTTT; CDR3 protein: CASSSPSAGTGEPQHF
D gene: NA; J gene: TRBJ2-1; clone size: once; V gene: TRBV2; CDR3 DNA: TGTGCCAGCAGGGACACAGGGTACGCTGAGCAGTTCTTC; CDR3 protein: CASRDTGYAEQFF
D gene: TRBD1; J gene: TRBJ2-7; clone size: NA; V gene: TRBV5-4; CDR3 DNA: TGTGCCAGCAGCCCCACCGGAAGCAGGGGGTTGGATTCGGAGCAGTACTTC; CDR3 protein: CASSPTGSRGLDSEQYF
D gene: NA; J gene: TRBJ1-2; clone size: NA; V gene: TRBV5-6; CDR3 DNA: TGTGCCAGCACTCGTAGGGGTTTAGACTATGGCTACACCTTC; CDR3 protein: CASTRRGLDYGYTF
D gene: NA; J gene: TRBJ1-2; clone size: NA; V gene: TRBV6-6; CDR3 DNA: TGTGCCAGCACCTCAAAGAGGGGCTACACCTTC; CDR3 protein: CASTSKRGYTF
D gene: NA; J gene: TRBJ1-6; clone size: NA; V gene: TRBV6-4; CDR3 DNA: TGTGCCAGCAGTGTTTGGGAGGGGAATTCACCCCTCCACTTT; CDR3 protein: CASSVWEGNSPLHF
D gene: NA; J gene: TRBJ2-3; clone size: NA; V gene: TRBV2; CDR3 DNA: TGTGCCAGCAGTATATCAGATACGCAGTATTTT; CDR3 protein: CASSISDTQYF
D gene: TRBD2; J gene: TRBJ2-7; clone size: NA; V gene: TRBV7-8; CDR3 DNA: TGTGCCAGCAGCACCCCGACTAGCGGGAGATACGAGCAGTACTTC; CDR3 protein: CASSTPTSGRYEQYF